Here is one TCR beta chain with its context. Its antigen is not known. This entry comes from a study of PD-1 blockade in mismatch repair-deficient tumors. Study-level points and caveats: Tumor-resident clones, often absent from pretreatment blood, expanded after pembrolizumab and then contracted.

CDR3 size: 16 residues. Germline V gene data show CDR1 as SGHRS and CDR2 as YFSETQ. J gave up 0 bases and V 0 bases, and 5 bases lay outside the gene matches. Profiling relied on immunoSEQ multiplex PCR, and the TCRdb table lists in-frame clones only, not all of them. This sample carries under 85,000 clones, about 78% of them seen once, and the ten largest clones take roughly 5%. PCR or immunohistochemistry showed mismatch repair deficiency in every enrolled patient. Sequencing was performed on peripheral blood, taken 2 weeks after starting pembrolizumab. The V call is TRBV5-1, the J call TRBJ2-7; the match to TRBD2 covers 8 bases. This receptor was obtained from an adult with mismatch repair-deficient cancer. DNA of the CDR3: TGCGCCAGCAGCTTGGGAGCGGGAGCGCTCTCCTACGAGCAGTACTTC. Translating gives CASSLGAGALSYEQYF.